The rows below give T cell receptor beta chains drawn from one sample of a study of T cells in Graves' hyperthyroidism and ophthalmopathy. TCRdb reprocessed the multiplex PCR reads via MiXCR and lists one record per CDR3 protein. The sample has 500,000 to 650,000 distinct CDR3 sequences; 15% to 20% are singletons. The sequencing input was blood. These receptors were obtained from a man in his forties or fifties with Graves' ophthalmopathy. CDR3s include the opening cysteine and the closing phenylalanine or tryptophan. The order of the fields is J gene, V gene, D gene, clone size, CDR3 protein, CDR3 DNA. A D gene is named only where the DNA matches it firmly. Size is stated for part of the rows, as once, few or many counts, or as a class when the clone is expanded.

j_gene: TRBJ2-5
v_gene: TRBV12-3/TRBV12-4
d_gene: TRBD2
abundance: many
CDR3aa: CASSLGGGGLGTQYF
CDR3nt: TGTGCCAGCAGTTTAGGCGGGGGGGGATTGGGGACCCAGTACTTC

j_gene: TRBJ2-1
v_gene: TRBV20-1
d_gene: -
abundance: many
CDR3aa: CSASAIEGSYNEQFF
CDR3nt: TGCAGTGCTAGTGCTATAGAGGGGTCCTACAATGAGCAGTTCTTC

j_gene: TRBJ1-1
v_gene: TRBV29-1
d_gene: TRBD1
abundance: -
CDR3aa: CSGRTGVNTEAFF
CDR3nt: TGCAGCGGGCGGACAGGGGTGAACACTGAAGCTTTCTTT

j_gene: TRBJ2-7
v_gene: TRBV5-1
d_gene: -
abundance: few
CDR3aa: CASSLGTAWKNEQYF
CDR3nt: TGCGCCAGCAGCTTGGGGACAGCTTGGAAGAACGAGCAGTACTTC

j_gene: TRBJ1-1
v_gene: TRBV12-3/TRBV12-4
d_gene: TRBD1
abundance: many
CDR3aa: CASRSQGRMNTEAFF
CDR3nt: TGTGCCAGCAGGTCACAGGGGAGGATGAACACTGAAGCTTTCTTT

j_gene: TRBJ2-1
v_gene: TRBV2
d_gene: TRBD2
abundance: many
CDR3aa: CASSPRLAGVRYNEQFF
CDR3nt: TGTGCCAGCAGCCCTCGACTAGCGGGAGTTCGGTACAATGAGCAGTTCTTC

j_gene: TRBJ2-3
v_gene: TRBV6-2/TRBV6-3
d_gene: -
abundance: many
CDR3aa: CASRTHLTDTQYF
CDR3nt: TGTGCCAGCAGAACACACCTAACAGATACGCAGTATTTT

j_gene: TRBJ1-1
v_gene: TRBV6-2/TRBV6-3
d_gene: TRBD1
abundance: -
CDR3aa: CASSLLDRDGEAFF
CDR3nt: TGTGCCAGCAGCCTACTGGACAGGGACGGTGAAGCTTTCTTT

j_gene: TRBJ1-5
v_gene: TRBV29-1
d_gene: -
abundance: -
CDR3aa: CSVRGTRRRDQPQHF
CDR3nt: TGCAGCGTTCGGGGCACTCGAAGAAGGGATCAGCCCCAGCATTTT

j_gene: TRBJ1-4
v_gene: TRBV12-3/TRBV12-4
d_gene: -
abundance: -
CDR3aa: CASSFPDWGREKLFF
CDR3nt: TGTGCCAGCAGTTTCCCGGATTGGGGGCGGGAAAAACTGTTTTTT

j_gene: TRBJ1-2
v_gene: TRBV14
d_gene: -
abundance: -
CDR3aa: CASSQDLTGGYTF
CDR3nt: TGTGCCAGCAGCCAAGATCTGACAGGCGGCTACACCTTC

j_gene: TRBJ2-7
v_gene: TRBV19
d_gene: -
abundance: few
CDR3aa: CAPGGYPYEQYF
CDR3nt: TGTGCCCCCGGGGGTTACCCCTACGAGCAGTACTTC

j_gene: TRBJ1-1
v_gene: TRBV10-3
d_gene: TRBD1
abundance: -
CDR3aa: CAIRGQMNTEAFF
CDR3nt: TGTGCCATCAGGGGACAGATGAACACTGAAGCTTTCTTT

j_gene: TRBJ1-2
v_gene: TRBV6-2/TRBV6-3
d_gene: -
abundance: few
CDR3aa: CASSPGEGALSGYTF
CDR3nt: TGTGCCAGCAGTCCGGGGGAGGGTGCACTATCTGGCTACACCTTC

j_gene: TRBJ2-3
v_gene: TRBV29-1
d_gene: TRBD1
abundance: few
CDR3aa: CSVVDRVTDTQYF
CDR3nt: TGCAGCGTTGTCGACAGGGTCACAGATACGCAGTATTTT

j_gene: TRBJ2-1
v_gene: TRBV7-9
d_gene: -
abundance: -
CDR3aa: CASILGRSGDNEQFF
CDR3nt: TGTGCCAGCATCCTCGGGCGCTCGGGAGACAATGAGCAGTTCTTC

j_gene: TRBJ1-1
v_gene: TRBV3-1
d_gene: TRBD1
abundance: many
CDR3aa: CASSQGITGVTEAFF
CDR3nt: TGTGCCAGCAGCCAAGGGATCACAGGGGTCACTGAAGCTTTCTTT

j_gene: TRBJ1-6
v_gene: TRBV7-3
d_gene: -
abundance: once
CDR3aa: CASSPLYNSPLHF
CDR3nt: TGTGCCAGCAGCCCCCTTTATAATTCACCCCTCCACTTT

j_gene: TRBJ2-4
v_gene: TRBV27
d_gene: TRBD2
abundance: -
CDR3aa: CASSPFSRGGRGNIQYF
CDR3nt: TGTGCCAGCAGTCCCTTCTCCCGGGGGGGCCGGGGAAACATTCAGTACTTC

j_gene: TRBJ2-1
v_gene: TRBV2
d_gene: TRBD1
abundance: few
CDR3aa: CASRGQGNEQFF
CDR3nt: TGTGCCAGTAGGGGACAGGGGAATGAGCAGTTCTTC

j_gene: TRBJ2-1
v_gene: TRBV29-1
d_gene: -
abundance: many
CDR3aa: CSVDGGVPYNEQFF
CDR3nt: TGCAGCGTTGACGGGGGAGTTCCCTACAATGAGCAGTTCTTC

j_gene: TRBJ1-6
v_gene: TRBV20-1
d_gene: TRBD1
abundance: few
CDR3aa: CSARWTGSTNSPLHF
CDR3nt: TGCAGTGCTAGATGGACAGGGTCAACCAATTCACCCCTCCACTTT

j_gene: TRBJ2-3
v_gene: TRBV2
d_gene: TRBD2
abundance: many
CDR3aa: CASSERLGGGPTTDTQYF
CDR3nt: TGTGCCAGCAGTGAAAGACTTGGCGGGGGGCCCACCACAGATACGCAGTATTTT

j_gene: TRBJ1-2
v_gene: TRBV2
d_gene: -
abundance: few
CDR3aa: CASRDDLYGYTF
CDR3nt: TGTGCCAGCAGGGACGATCTCTATGGCTACACCTTC

j_gene: TRBJ1-5
v_gene: TRBV19
d_gene: -
abundance: -
CDR3aa: CASSKALSGGNQPQHF
CDR3nt: TGTGCCAGTAGTAAGGCCTTGTCCGGGGGCAATCAGCCCCAGCATTTT

j_gene: TRBJ1-2
v_gene: TRBV29-1
d_gene: -
abundance: -
CDR3aa: CSVVSSGGGYGYTF
CDR3nt: TGCAGCGTTGTTAGCTCCGGGGGGGGCTATGGCTACACCTTC

j_gene: TRBJ2-4
v_gene: TRBV5-6
d_gene: TRBD2
abundance: -
CDR3aa: CASSYRLAGGPDIQYF
CDR3nt: TGTGCCAGCAGCTACCGACTAGCGGGAGGGCCGGACATTCAGTACTTC

j_gene: TRBJ2-7
v_gene: TRBV12-3/TRBV12-4
d_gene: TRBD1
abundance: many
CDR3aa: CASTSTGASEQYF
CDR3nt: TGTGCCAGCACCTCGACAGGGGCTAGCGAGCAGTACTTC

j_gene: TRBJ1-5
v_gene: TRBV7-9
d_gene: TRBD1
abundance: -
CDR3aa: CASSSRTGRSNQPQHF
CDR3nt: TGTGCCAGCAGCTCCCGGACAGGGAGGAGCAATCAGCCCCAGCATTTT

j_gene: TRBJ1-2
v_gene: TRBV20-1
d_gene: TRBD1
abundance: -
CDR3aa: CSATRTGQELDGYTF
CDR3nt: TGCAGTGCTACGCGGACAGGACAGGAGCTTGATGGCTACACCTTC

j_gene: TRBJ1-5
v_gene: TRBV11-2
d_gene: -
abundance: many
CDR3aa: CASSLNMFNQPQHF
CDR3nt: TGTGCCAGCAGCTTAAACATGTTCAATCAGCCCCAGCATTTT

j_gene: TRBJ1-6
v_gene: TRBV30
d_gene: -
abundance: -
CDR3aa: CAWKTDNSPLHF
CDR3nt: TGTGCCTGGAAGACCGACAATTCACCCCTCCACTTT

j_gene: TRBJ1-2
v_gene: TRBV28
d_gene: TRBD1
abundance: many
CDR3aa: CASSSAGTGALGYTF
CDR3nt: TGTGCCAGCAGTTCCGCCGGGACAGGGGCACTTGGCTACACCTTC

j_gene: TRBJ2-7
v_gene: TRBV15
d_gene: TRBD1
abundance: -
CDR3aa: CATSRSDRGRYEQYF
CDR3nt: TGTGCCACCAGCAGATCTGACAGGGGAAGATACGAGCAGTACTTC

j_gene: TRBJ2-7
v_gene: TRBV5-1
d_gene: TRBD2
abundance: -
CDR3aa: CASNPGSGVSYEQYF
CDR3nt: TGCGCCAGCAACCCCGGGAGCGGGGTTTCCTACGAGCAGTACTTC

j_gene: TRBJ1-1
v_gene: TRBV11-2
d_gene: -
abundance: few
CDR3aa: CASSLAGGEAFF
CDR3nt: TGTGCCAGCAGCTTAGCTGGCGGGGAAGCTTTCTTT

j_gene: TRBJ2-4
v_gene: TRBV20-1
d_gene: -
abundance: -
CDR3aa: CSATDSSHGLAKNIQYF
CDR3nt: TGCAGTGCCACAGACAGTAGTCACGGACTGGCCAAAAACATTCAGTACTTC

j_gene: TRBJ1-4
v_gene: TRBV2
d_gene: -
abundance: many
CDR3aa: CASTILATNEKLFF
CDR3nt: TGTGCCAGCACTATCCTTGCAACTAATGAAAAACTGTTTTTT

j_gene: TRBJ2-7
v_gene: TRBV6-1
d_gene: -
abundance: -
CDR3aa: CASSGISTYEQYF
CDR3nt: TGTGCCAGCAGCGGGATATCAACCTACGAGCAGTACTTC

j_gene: TRBJ1-1
v_gene: TRBV11-2
d_gene: -
abundance: few
CDR3aa: CASSLEERSNTEAFF
CDR3nt: TGTGCCAGCAGCTTAGAAGAACGGTCGAACACTGAAGCTTTCTTT

j_gene: TRBJ1-1
v_gene: TRBV28
d_gene: -
abundance: -
CDR3aa: CASSYLKITEAFF
CDR3nt: TGTGCCAGCAGCTATTTAAAGATTACTGAAGCTTTCTTT

j_gene: TRBJ2-2
v_gene: TRBV6-4
d_gene: -
abundance: few
CDR3aa: CASSEFQGNTGELFF
CDR3nt: TGTGCCAGCAGTGAGTTTCAGGGAAACACCGGGGAGCTGTTTTTT

j_gene: TRBJ2-1
v_gene: TRBV13
d_gene: -
abundance: -
CDR3aa: CASGRQLNNEQFF
CDR3nt: TGTGCCAGCGGTCGACAGCTAAACAATGAGCAGTTCTTC

j_gene: TRBJ2-1
v_gene: TRBV20-1
d_gene: TRBD1
abundance: few
CDR3aa: CSALPGQGTYNEQFF
CDR3nt: TGCAGTGCCCTACCGGGACAGGGAACCTACAATGAGCAGTTCTTC

j_gene: TRBJ1-5
v_gene: TRBV27
d_gene: TRBD1
abundance: -
CDR3aa: CASSRQGSQPQHF
CDR3nt: TGTGCCAGCAGCCGACAGGGAAGTCAGCCCCAGCATTTT

j_gene: TRBJ2-3
v_gene: TRBV24-1
d_gene: TRBD2
abundance: few
CDR3aa: CATSDFGRSGGSSTDTQYF
CDR3nt: TGTGCCACCAGTGATTTTGGTAGGAGCGGGGGATCTAGCACAGATACGCAGTATTTT

j_gene: TRBJ2-6
v_gene: TRBV6-2/TRBV6-3
d_gene: -
abundance: once
CDR3aa: CASSLDSGTSFGANVLTF
CDR3nt: TGTGCCAGTTCTCTCGACAGTGGTACTTCGTTTGGGGCCAACGTCCTGACTTTC

j_gene: TRBJ2-7
v_gene: TRBV30
d_gene: -
abundance: -
CDR3aa: CAWRLSYEQYF
CDR3nt: TGTGCCTGGCGCTTATCCTACGAGCAGTACTTC

j_gene: TRBJ1-1
v_gene: TRBV29-1
d_gene: -
abundance: few
CDR3aa: CSASGRTVGGPEAFF
CDR3nt: TGCAGCGCCTCGGGCCGGACAGTTGGAGGCCCGGAAGCTTTCTTT

j_gene: TRBJ2-6
v_gene: TRBV11-2
d_gene: -
abundance: many
CDR3aa: CASSLRDTGVGANVLTF
CDR3nt: TGTGCCAGCAGCCTTCGCGATACAGGTGTCGGGGCCAACGTCCTGACTTTC